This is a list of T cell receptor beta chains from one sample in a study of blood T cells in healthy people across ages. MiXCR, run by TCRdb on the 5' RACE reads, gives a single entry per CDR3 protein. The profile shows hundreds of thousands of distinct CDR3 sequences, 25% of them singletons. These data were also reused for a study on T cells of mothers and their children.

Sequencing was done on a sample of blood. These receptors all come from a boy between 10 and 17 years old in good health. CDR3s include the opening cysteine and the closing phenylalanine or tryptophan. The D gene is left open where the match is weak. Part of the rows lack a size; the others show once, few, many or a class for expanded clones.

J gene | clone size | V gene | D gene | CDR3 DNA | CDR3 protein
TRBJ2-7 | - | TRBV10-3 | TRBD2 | TGTGCCATCAGCAGACTAAGAACGAGCGGGACCTACGAGCAGTACTTC | CAISRLRTSGTYEQYF
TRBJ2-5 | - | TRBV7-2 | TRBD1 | TGTGCCAGCAGTCGCCGGTCAGGGACAGGGGGCGAGACCCAGTACTTC | CASSRRSGTGGETQYF
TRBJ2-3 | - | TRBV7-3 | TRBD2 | TGTGCCAGCACCCACCTAGCGGGAGGGTCAGATACGCAGTATTTT | CASTHLAGGSDTQYF
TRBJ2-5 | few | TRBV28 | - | TGTGCCAGCAGTTTTACGGGGGGCCGAGAGACCCAGTACTTC | CASSFTGGRETQYF
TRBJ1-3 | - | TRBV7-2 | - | TGTGCCAGCAGCCTCCCCGGGATCTCTGGAAACACCATATATTTT | CASSLPGISGNTIYF
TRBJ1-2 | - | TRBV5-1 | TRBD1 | TGCGCCAGCAGCCACCGGGACAGTTTCTTTGGCTACACCTTC | CASSHRDSFFGYTF
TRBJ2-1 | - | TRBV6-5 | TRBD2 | TGTGCCAGCAGTCCCGTAGCGGGGACCTTATACAATGAGCAGTTCTTC | CASSPVAGTLYNEQFF
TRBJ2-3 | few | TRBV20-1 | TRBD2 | TGCGGTGCCAGTGGACTAGCCCCCATGACAGATACGCAGTATTTT | CGASGLAPMTDTQYF
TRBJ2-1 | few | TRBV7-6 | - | TGTGCCAGCAGCTTAGGGGAGGAAGGCGATGAGCAGTTCTTC | CASSLGEEGDEQFF
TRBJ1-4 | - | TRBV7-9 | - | TGTGCCAGCAGCCCCGCAATGGTTGGGGAAAAACTGTTTTTT | CASSPAMVGEKLFF
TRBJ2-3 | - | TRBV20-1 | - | TGCAGCCTCCCGGACAGCAGCACAGATACGCAGTATTTT | CSLPDSSTDTQYF
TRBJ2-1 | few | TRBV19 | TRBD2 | TGTGCCAGTAGTATTAAGCGGGAGGTAAACAATGAGCAGTTCTTC | CASSIKREVNNEQFF
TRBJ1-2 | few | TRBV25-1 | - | TGTGCCAGCAGTGAATTAGTTGGGGTCAACTATGGCTACACCTTC | CASSELVGVNYGYTF
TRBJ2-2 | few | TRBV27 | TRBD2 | TGTGCCAGCAGTTTGCCGACTAGCGGGGGCAGGGGGGAGCTGTTTTTT | CASSLPTSGGRGELFF
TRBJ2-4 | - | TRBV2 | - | TGTGCCAGCAGTGATATGGCAGGACAAAACATTCAGTACTTC | CASSDMAGQNIQYF
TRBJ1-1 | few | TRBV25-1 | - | TGTGCCAGCAGTGATAGAGCCATGAACACTGAAGCTTTCTTT | CASSDRAMNTEAFF
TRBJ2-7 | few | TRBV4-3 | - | TGCGCCAGCAGCCAAGTCGGGGGGCGGGGCGAGCAGTACTTC | CASSQVGGRGEQYF
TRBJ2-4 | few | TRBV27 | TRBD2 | TGTGCCAGCAGGGAGACTAGCGGGAGGTCAAACATTCAGTACTTC | CASRETSGRSNIQYF
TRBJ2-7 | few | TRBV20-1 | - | TGCAGTGCTAGAGATACCGAGACGGGAGCCTACGAGCAGTACTTC | CSARDTETGAYEQYF
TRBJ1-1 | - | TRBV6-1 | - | TGTGCCAGTAATCTCAACAGGGAGACTGAAGCTTTCTTT | CASNLNRETEAFF
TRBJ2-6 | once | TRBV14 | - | TGTGCCAGCAGCCAAGATGGTGGGGCCGGCTCTGGGGCCAACGTCCTGACTTTC | CASSQDGGAGSGANVLTF
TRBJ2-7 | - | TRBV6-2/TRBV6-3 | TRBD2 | TGTGCCAGCAGTCAGCTAGCGGGAGTAGAAGAGCAGTACTTC | CASSQLAGVEEQYF
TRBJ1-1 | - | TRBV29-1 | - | TGCAGCGTTGAAGGCGGGGATTACACTGAAGCTTTCTTT | CSVEGGDYTEAFF
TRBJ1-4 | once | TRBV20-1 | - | TGCAGTGCTGCGCGAGGGGAGGTATGGGAAAAACTGTTTTTT | CSAARGEVWEKLFF
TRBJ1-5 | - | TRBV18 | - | TGTGCCAGCTCACCATCTCTGGGTAATCAGCCCCAGCATTTT | CASSPSLGNQPQHF
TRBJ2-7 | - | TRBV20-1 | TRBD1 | TGCAGTGCTAGGGAGTCCGGGACAGGACTCTACGAGCAGTACTTC | CSARESGTGLYEQYF
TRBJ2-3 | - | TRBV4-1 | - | TGCGCCAGCAGCCAAGAAGGGGGGCCTAACCCCACAGATACGCAGTATTTT | CASSQEGGPNPTDTQYF
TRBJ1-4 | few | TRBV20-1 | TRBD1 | TGCAGTGCTGCGGGGACAGGAAATGAAAAACTGTTTTTT | CSAAGTGNEKLFF
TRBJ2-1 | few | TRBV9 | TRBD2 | TGTGCCAGCAGTCATAGTAGGGCGGGGGGGCGCAATGAGCAGTTCTTC | CASSHSRAGGRNEQFF
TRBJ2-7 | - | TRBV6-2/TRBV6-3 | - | TGTGCCAGCAGTTACTCGAATTTGCGACCCTTATTC | CASSYSNLRPLF
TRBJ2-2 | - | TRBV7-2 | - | TGTGCCAGCAGTTTCGACTGGGACTCCGGGGAGCTGTTTTTT | CASSFDWDSGELFF
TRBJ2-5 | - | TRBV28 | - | TGTGCCAGCAGTCCACTCCGACGGGGGTGGGAGACCCAGTACTTC | CASSPLRRGWETQYF